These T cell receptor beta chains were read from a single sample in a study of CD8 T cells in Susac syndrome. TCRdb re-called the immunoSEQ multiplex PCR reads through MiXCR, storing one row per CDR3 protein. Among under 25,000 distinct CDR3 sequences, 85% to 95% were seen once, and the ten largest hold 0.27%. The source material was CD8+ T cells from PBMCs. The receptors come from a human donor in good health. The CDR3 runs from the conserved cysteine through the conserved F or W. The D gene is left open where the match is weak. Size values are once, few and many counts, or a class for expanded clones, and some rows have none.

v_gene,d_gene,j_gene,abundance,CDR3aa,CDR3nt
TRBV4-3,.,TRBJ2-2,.,CASSQVLDTGELFF,TGCGCCAGCAGCCAAGTACTAGACACCGGGGAGCTGTTTTTT
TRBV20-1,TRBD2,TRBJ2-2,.,CSAPERGSTGELFF,TGCAGTGCCCCCGAGCGGGGGAGCACCGGGGAGCTGTTTTTT
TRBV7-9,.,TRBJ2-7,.,CASSSPWEATYEQYF,TGTGCCAGCAGCTCCCCCTGGGAGGCGACCTACGAGCAGTACTTC
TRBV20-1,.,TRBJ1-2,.,CSARGQFYGYTF,TGCAGTGCTAGAGGACAGTTCTATGGCTACACCTTC
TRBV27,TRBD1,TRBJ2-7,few,CASRAGGSYEQYF,TGTGCCAGCAGGGCAGGGGGCTCCTACGAGCAGTACTTC
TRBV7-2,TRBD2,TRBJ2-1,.,CASSLVGGGNSYNEQFF,TGTGCCAGCAGCTTAGTAGGCGGGGGGAACTCCTACAATGAGCAGTTCTTC
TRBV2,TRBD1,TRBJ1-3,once,CASSERQGASGNTIYF,TGTGCCAGCAGTGAAAGACAGGGGGCCTCTGGAAACACCATATATTTT
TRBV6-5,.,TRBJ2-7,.,CASSPPPGYEQYF,TGTGCCAGCAGTCCCCCCCCAGGGTACGAGCAGTACTTC
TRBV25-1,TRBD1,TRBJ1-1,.,CASRGRGLVENTEAFF,TGTGCCAGCAGGGGCAGGGGGCTGGTAGAAAACACTGAAGCTTTCTTT
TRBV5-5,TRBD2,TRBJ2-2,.,CASSYLAGGPYTGELFF,TGTGCCAGCAGCTACCTAGCGGGGGGGCCTTACACCGGGGAGCTGTTTTTT
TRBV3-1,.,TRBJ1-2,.,CASSQGLSNYGYTF,TGTGCCAGCAGCCAAGGACTTTCTAACTATGGCTACACCTTC
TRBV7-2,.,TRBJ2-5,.,CASSLASESIQETQYF,TGTGCCAGCAGCTTAGCTTCGGAGTCTATACAAGAGACCCAGTACTTC
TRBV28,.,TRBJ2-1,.,CATGRGRWFF,TGTGCCACCGGCCGGGGGAGGTGGTTCTTC
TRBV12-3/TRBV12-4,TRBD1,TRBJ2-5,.,CASSGQGSWETQYF,TGTGCCAGCAGTGGACAGGGGAGTTGGGAGACCCAGTACTTC
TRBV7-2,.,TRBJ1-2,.,CASSLGFETLTHYGYTF,TGTGCCAGCAGCTTAGGGTTCGAAACTCTCACCCACTATGGCTACACCTTC
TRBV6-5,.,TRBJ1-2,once,CASSYSRGGDHYGYTF,TGTGCCAGCAGTTACTCCCGTGGGGGGGACCACTATGGCTACACCTTC
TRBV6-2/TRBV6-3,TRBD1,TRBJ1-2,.,CASSSGQRGGYTF,TGTGCCAGCAGTTCGGGACAGCGGGGTGGCTACACCTTC
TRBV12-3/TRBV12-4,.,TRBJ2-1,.,CASKVSSSYNEQFF,TGTGCCAGCAAGGTCTCCAGCTCCTACAATGAGCAGTTCTTC
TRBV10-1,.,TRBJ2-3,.,CASSAKGETSTDTQYF,TGCGCCAGCAGTGCGAAGGGGGAGACTAGCACAGATACGCAGTATTTT
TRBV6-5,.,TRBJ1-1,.,CASKGTEAFF,TGTGCCAGCAAAGGGACTGAAGCTTTCTTT
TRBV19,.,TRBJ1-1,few,CASSINRRGTEAFF,TGTGCCAGTAGTATAAACCGGCGGGGCACTGAAGCTTTCTTT
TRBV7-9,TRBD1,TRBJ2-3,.,CATGQGRGTSTDTQYF,TGTGCCACCGGACAGGGGCGGGGGACTAGCACAGATACGCAGTATTTT
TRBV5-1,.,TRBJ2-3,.,CASSLNDRSTDTQYF,TGCGCCAGCAGCCTTAATGACAGAAGCACAGATACGCAGTATTTT